The 29 T cell receptor beta chains below come from one sample, sequenced in a study of spatial heterogeneity in lung cancer. TCRdb itself ran the 5' RACE reads through MiXCR, one entry per CDR3 protein. The sample consists of some 15,000 distinct CDR3 sequences, 9.5% to 14% of them appearing once. Time point: sample taken at primary tumor resection. Tumor, nontumor lung or frozen PBMC supplied whole RNA, sequenced without sorting. This specimen was PBMCs, taken at surgery. The receptors were gathered from a female donor with early-stage non-small cell lung cancer.

This clonotype was seen only a few times. V is TRBV19 and J is TRBJ1-5; weak D call: TRBD1 (5 bases). Germline loops: CDR1 LNHDA, CDR2 SQIVND (reference sequence). There are 17 residues in the CDR3. V lost 3 bases, J lost 2 bases, and 17 bases lay in between. The CDR3: CASSIPPDTEGNQPQHF. The DNA for the CDR3 is TGTGCCAGTAGTATCCCCCCGGACACGGAGGGCAATCAGCCCCAGCATTTT.

Ten or more counts support this clonotype. This chain joins TRBV7-3 and TRBJ1-1; the match to TRBD1 covers 7 bases. Germline trimming cut 6 bases from V and 2 bases from J; bases unmatched to any gene: 3. The CDR3 contains 13 residues. Germline lookup yields CDR1 SGHTA and CDR2 FQGTGA. CDR3 nucleotides: TGTGCCAGCAGTACAGGGGTAAACACTGAAGCTTTCTTT. This gives the protein CASSTGVNTEAFF. The full variable domain, rest sourced from reference TRBV7-3 and TRBJ1-1, is GAGVSQTPSNKVTEKGKYVELRCDPISGHTALYWYRQSLGQGPEFLIYFQGTGAADDSGLPNDRFFAVRPEGSVSTLKIQRTERGDSAVYLCASSTGVNTEAFFGQGTRLTVV.

This clonotype was counted ten times or more. The rearrangement joins TRBV28 to TRBJ2-1, with D tentatively TRBD1 (5 bases). Germline CDR1 MDHEN, CDR2 SYDVKM. The CDR3 is made up of 15 amino acids. Trimming removed 4 bases from V and 10 bases from J, with 20 bases in between. This chain's CDR3 is CASSSTGDTSREQFF. The DNA for the CDR3 is TGTGCCAGCAGTTCAACAGGCGACACTTCCAGGGAGCAGTTCTTC. The whole variable domain, filled in from reference TRBV28 and TRBJ2-1, reads DVKVTQSSRYLVKRTGEKVFLECVQDMDHENMFWYRQDPGLGLRLIYFSYDVKMKEKGDIPEGYSVSREKKERFSLILESASTNQTSMYLCASSSTGDTSREQFFGPGTRLTVL.

This clonotype was seen only a few times. The chain couples TRBV6-1 to TRBJ2-5; 9 nucleotides match TRBD1. With 5 bases clipped from V and 5 bases from J, the junction kept 3 bases outside the gene matches. The CDR3 is made up of 13 amino acids. In germline, CDR1 is MNHNS, CDR2 SASEGT. CDR3 bases: TGTGCCAGCAGTCGGGACAGGGATGAGACCCAGTACTTC. It is translated as CASSRDRDETQYF.

This clonotype rates as medium-sized. The V gene is TRBV11-2, the J gene TRBJ2-5; possible D gene TRBD1, 6 bases. V was pared by 5 bases and J by 5 bases, with 15 bases between. The CDR3 covers 14 residues. Looked up from germline, CDR1 is SGHAT and CDR2 is FQNNGV. CDR3 coding DNA: TGTGCCAGCAGCCAACAGGGAGTTCGGGAGACCCAGTACTTC. Translated, it gives CASSQQGVRETQYF.

There are a few counts of this clonotype. The V and J genes are TRBV9 and TRBJ2-2; D gene uncertain. CDR1 is SGDLS and CDR2 is YYNGEE in the germline V gene. The CDR3 covers 13 residues. V lost 4 bases and J lost 6, with 10 bases in between. The CDR3 coding sequence is TGTGCCAGCAGCAGGGAAGGTTCCGGGGAGCTGTTTTTT. Translated, it gives CASSREGSGELFF.

The sample holds many counts of this clonotype. The chain employs TRBV12-3 or TRBV12-4 and TRBJ2-1, with 8 bases identical to TRBD1. CDR3 length: 16 amino acids. With 0 bases clipped from V and 4 bases from J, the junction kept 5 bases outside the gene matches. The CDR3 DNA is TGTGCCAGCAGTTTAGCCGGGACAGGACTGTACAATGAGCAGTTCTTC. Translation: CASSLAGTGLYNEQFF.

This clonotype was recorded at least ten times. V is TRBV6-5 and J is TRBJ2-5, with D possibly TRBD2 on 5 matching bases. V was trimmed by 4 bases and J by 5 bases, leaving 17 bases between them. This CDR3 region has 15 residues. Germline CDR1 and CDR2: MNHEY and SVGAGI. The CDR3 protein is CASSLGLSRTETQYF. The CDR3 DNA reads as TGTGCCAGCAGTTTAGGACTGAGCCGGACGGAGACCCAGTACTTC.

At least ten counts were recorded for this clonotype. The chain has TRBV30 and TRBJ2-2; a possible D gene is TRBD2 (5 bases). This CDR3 comprises 15 residues. Trimming took 2 bases from V and 4 from J, leaving 14 bases between them. Germline CDR1 and CDR2: GTSNPN and SVGIG (reference sequence). The CDR3: CAWSPHPAGTGELFF. In DNA form, the CDR3 reads TGTGCCTGGAGTCCCCATCCCGCGGGCACCGGGGAGCTGTTTTTT.

CDR3 residues: CASSGGGITDTQYF. As DNA, the CDR3 is TGTGCCAGCAGCGGCGGGGGGATCACAGATACGCAGTATTTT. The chain joins TRBV5-6 to TRBJ2-3, with TRBD2 matching 8 bases. J gave up 2 bases and V 4 bases, and 3 bases lay outside the gene matches. The length of the CDR3 is 14 residues. Germline V CDR1 and CDR2: SGHDT, YYEEEE.

V is TRBV28 and J is TRBJ2-3; D ambiguous. The germline V gene encodes CDR1 MDHEN and CDR2 SYDVKM. This CDR3 has 13 residues. Trimming took 4 bases from V and 3 from J, leaving 8 bases between them. This CDR3 reads CASSSPRTDTQYF. CDR3 bases: TGTGCCAGCAGTTCCCCGCGGACAGATACGCAGTATTTT.

This clonotype was counted many times. V is TRBV7-2 and J is TRBJ2-1; 9 bases align to TRBD2. This CDR3 has 15 residues. Germline V gives CDR1 SGHTA, CDR2 FQGNSA. V shed 2 bases and J 7 bases; nucleotides not matched to a gene: 6. DNA of the CDR3: TGTGCCAGCAGCTTAATAGCGGGGGCCAGGAATGAGCAGTTCTTC. This gives the protein CASSLIAGARNEQFF.

This clonotype occurred a few times. V and J are TRBV5-6 and TRBJ1-2; 8 nucleotides line up with TRBD1. The germline V gene has CDR1 SGHDT and CDR2 YYEEEE. V gave up 2 bases and J gave up 6 bases; unmatched junction bases: 0. The CDR3 has 12 residues. Written as DNA, the CDR3 is TGTGCCAGCAGCTTACAGGGGGATGGCTACACCTTC. Protein sequence: CASSLQGDGYTF.

This clonotype has ten or more counts. This chain joins TRBV12-3 or TRBV12-4 and TRBJ2-7; D is possibly TRBD1 (6 bases). V shed 8 bases and J shed 4 bases, with 21 bases lying between them. The CDR3 is 15 amino acids. The CDR3 DNA reads TGTGCCAGCCACACCTACAGGGCAGGAGCGTACGAGCAGTACTTC. It specifies CASHTYRAGAYEQYF.

This clonotype was counted many times. The chain has TRBV20-1 and TRBJ1-3; 7 bases line up with TRBD1. V lost 3 bases to trimming and J lost 2 bases; unmatched junction nucleotides: 7. Per the germline V gene, CDR1 is DFQATT and CDR2 is SNEGSKA (reference sequence). The CDR3 extends over 15 amino acids. DNA of the CDR3: TGCAGTGCTAGGGGGAGTCAGGGGGCTGGAAACACCATATATTTT. As protein: CSARGSQGAGNTIYF.

The chain joins TRBV11-2 to TRBJ2-2; 10 positions agree with TRBD1. Trimming at V came to 5 bases and at J to 4 bases, leaving 4 bases not matched to a gene. Germline loops: CDR1 SGHAT, CDR2 FQNNGV. This CDR3 comprises 15 residues. Written as DNA, the CDR3 is TGTGCCAGCAGCCCCGGGACAGGGGTCACCGGGGAGCTGTTTTTT. Amino acids: CASSPGTGVTGELFF.

This clonotype was picked up many times. This rearrangement joins TRBV4-1 to TRBJ2-2; D possibly corresponds to TRBD1 (5 bases). The CDR3 covers 19 residues. Per the germline V gene, CDR1 is MGHRA and CDR2 is YSYEKL. V lost 0 bases and J lost 5, with 22 bases in between. The DNA for the CDR3 is TGCGCCAGCAGCCAAGATAGTCCCGCGTCAGGGTCTGGGACCGGGGAGCTGTTTTTT. Its protein product is CASSQDSPASGSGTGELFF.

This clonotype has more than one count but fewer than ten. The chain has TRBV7-9 and TRBJ2-2; possibly TRBD2 for D (6 bases). CDR3 length: 16 residues. Trimming shortened V by 5 bases and J by 1 base, and 14 bases separated the two germline ends. Germline V CDR1 and CDR2: SEHNR, FQNEAQ (reference sequence). CDR3 sequence (DNA): TGTGCCAGCAGCCAGCAAGCGGGTGTGAACACCGGGGAGCTGTTTTTT. This sequence encodes CASSQQAGVNTGELFF.

This clonotype was seen many times. The V and J genes are TRBV5-1 and TRBJ1-4; D is unclear. V dropped 4 bases and J dropped 0 bases, with 16 bases sitting between them. The CDR3 sequence is 17 residues long. CDR1 is SGHRS and CDR2 is YFSETQ in the germline V gene. CDR3 protein: CASSLRGAVATNEKLFF. The CDR3 DNA reads TGCGCCAGCAGCCTCCGCGGTGCCGTTGCAACTAATGAAAAACTGTTTTTT.

CDR3 nucleotide sequence: TGCAGCGTTGCCTGGACAGGGGGCAGTGAGACCCAGTACTTC. This codes for CSVAWTGGSETQYF. This rearrangement joins TRBV29-1 to TRBJ2-5, with 11 bases identical to TRBD1. The CDR3 is made up of 14 amino acids. Germline V gene lookup returns CDR1 SQVTM and CDR2 ANQGSEA. Trimming took 4 bases from V and 5 from J; bases not matched to a gene: 6.

In its sample, this clonotype was seen many times. This chain joins TRBV30 and TRBJ2-2; D is unclear. The CDR3 is 14 residues long. Germline V gene lookup returns CDR1 GTSNPN and CDR2 SVGIG (reference sequence). V gave up 4 bases and J gave up 1 base, with 10 bases separating them. The CDR3 is CAWKEGLNTGELFF. CDR3 sequence (DNA): TGTGCCTGGAAGGAAGGGTTGAACACCGGGGAGCTGTTTTTT. Drawing the rest from reference TRBV30 and TRBJ2-2, the complete variable domain is SQTIHQWPATLVQPVGSPLSLECTVEGTSNPNLYWYRQAAGRGLQLLFYSVGIGQISSEVPQNLSASRPQDRQFILSSKKLLLSDSGFYLCAWKEGLNTGELFFGEGSRLTVL.

This clonotype was counted ten times or more. V is TRBV7-2 and J is TRBJ2-3; the D gene is possibly TRBD2 (6 bases). CDR3 length: 12 residues. V shed 5 bases and J shed 10 bases, with 13 bases lying between them. CDR1 and CDR2 (germline): SGHTA, FQGNSA. Here the CDR3 reads CASSRFGGAQYF. The CDR3 DNA reads as TGTGCCAGCAGCCGATTCGGGGGTGCGCAGTATTTT.

The chain combines TRBV4-2 with TRBJ2-5; D not resolved. The germline V gene encodes CDR1 LGHNA and CDR2 YNFKEQ. CDR3 length: 13 residues. Trimming cost V 4 bases and J 0 bases, with 6 bases left between them. In DNA, the CDR3 is TGTGCCAGCAGCCTAACGTACCAAGAGACCCAGTACTTC. Its protein is CASSLTYQETQYF.

The V call is TRBV6-1, the J call TRBJ2-5; D perhaps matches TRBD2 (6 bases). From germline, CDR1 is MNHNS and CDR2 SASEGT. With 10 bases removed from V and 9 bases from J, the gap between germline ends came to 27 bases. CDR3 size: 15 residues. This chain's CDR3 is CATEGDSFPQASQYF. In nucleotides, the CDR3 is TGTGCCACCGAAGGGGACTCTTTCCCTCAGGCATCCCAGTACTTC.

Ten or more counts support this clonotype. V gene TRBV28 combines with J gene TRBJ2-4; D gene unclear. Germline V CDR1 and CDR2: MDHEN, SYDVKM. Trimming shortened V by 3 bases and J by 1 base, and 7 bases separated the two germline ends. The CDR3 loop spans 14 amino acids. The CDR3 is CASSFDGAKNIQYF. CDR3 nucleotides: TGTGCCAGCAGTTTCGACGGGGCCAAAAACATTCAGTACTTC.

CDR3 in amino acids: CASSTDRGYEQYF. In nucleotides, the CDR3 is TGTGCCAGCAGCACCGACAGGGGTTACGAGCAGTACTTC. The V and J genes are TRBV9 and TRBJ2-7; 8 bases line up with TRBD1. The CDR3 extends over 13 amino acids. CDR1 SGDLS and CDR2 YYNGEE come from the germline V gene. J gave up 4 bases and V 4 bases, and 4 bases lay outside the gene matches.

This chain links TRBV13 with TRBJ2-1; weak D call: TRBD1 (6 bases). The germline gives CDR1 PRHDT, CDR2 FYEKMQ (reference sequence). The CDR3 covers 15 residues. With 5 bases removed from V and 0 bases from J, the gap between germline ends came to 11 bases. CDR3: CASSHQGSSYNEQFF. Here the CDR3 DNA reads TGTGCCAGCAGCCACCAGGGGAGCTCCTACAATGAGCAGTTCTTC.

This clonotype has a count of ten or more. This chain links TRBV19 with TRBJ1-4; no firm D call. Trimming removed 8 bases at V and 7 bases at J, with 11 bases between. The CDR3 length is 12 residues. Germline V lookup: CDR1 LNHDA, CDR2 SQIVND (reference sequence). The CDR3 loop reads CASGDRGEKLFF. The CDR3, as DNA: TGTGCCAGTGGGGATCGGGGTGAAAAACTGTTTTTT.

This clonotype occurred many times. The chain has TRBV7-8 and TRBJ2-3, with 8 bases lining up with TRBD2. This CDR3 comprises 16 residues. The ends lost 5 bases at V and 1 base at J; junction bases unmatched: 8. Germline V CDR1 and CDR2: SGHVS, FQNEAQ. In nucleotides, the CDR3 is TGTGCCAGCAGCCTCCGGGGAGCGGGGGGCACAGATACGCAGTATTTT. Its protein product is CASSLRGAGGTDTQYF.